These T cell receptor beta chains were read from a single sample in a study of CD8+CD57+ T cells in acquired aplastic anemia. TCRdb re-called the reads through MiXCR, storing one row per CDR3 protein. The sample consists of about 110,000 distinct CDR3 sequences, 51% of them appearing once. The sample comprised sorted CD4+, CD8+, or CD8+CD57+ T cells (not recorded which) from PBMCs. Receptors originate from a human donor in good health, serving as a control. The CDR3 runs from the conserved cysteine through the conserved F or W. The D gene is left open where the match is weak. Where a row states a size, it is once, few, many or the class of an expanded clone; other rows omit it.

>TRBD1|-|TRBJ2-3|TRBV2
TGTGCCAGCAGTGCCGACAGGGTTGGAGATACGCAGTATTTT
CASSADRVGDTQYF
>-|many|TRBJ1-3|TRBV4-3
TGCGCCAGCAGCCAAGATTCGTCAGGGCCTGGAAACACCATATATTTT
CASSQDSSGPGNTIYF
>TRBD1|-|TRBJ1-3|TRBV25-1
TGTGCCAGCAAAGGTGGAGGGGGCTCCATATATTTT
CASKGGGGSIYF
>-|-|TRBJ1-4|TRBV10-3
TGTGCCATCAAGACAGAACAAAATGAAAAACTGTTTTTT
CAIKTEQNEKLFF
>-|-|TRBJ1-6|TRBV7-2
TGTGCCAGCAGCTTGGACAGTTATAATTCACCCCTCTACTTT
CASSLDSYNSPLYF
>TRBD1|-|TRBJ2-7|TRBV7-9
TGTGCCAGCAGCCAGGACAGGGGGCCTGAAGAGCAGTACTTC
CASSQDRGPEEQYF
>-|many|TRBJ2-7|TRBV6-5
TGTGCCAGCAGTTACTCCCACGAGCAGTACTTC
CASSYSHEQYF
>TRBD1|-|TRBJ2-7|TRBV20-1
TGCAGTGCCCATACCGGGACAGGGACCTACGAGCAGTACTTC
CSAHTGTGTYEQYF
>-|few|TRBJ1-2|TRBV9
TGTGCCAGCAGCGTAGTTCGGGCGGCTCTTGGTGTGGGCTTTGGCTACACCTTC
CASSVVRAALGVGFGYTF
>-|many|TRBJ1-5|TRBV2
TGTGCCGGCGGCGCGGGCAATCAGCCCCAGCATTTT
CAGGAGNQPQHF
>-|few|TRBJ1-6|TRBV7-2
TGTGCCAGCAGCTTAGCGTTGGGTCTCCGTTCACCCCTCCACTTT
CASSLALGLRSPLHF
>-|-|TRBJ1-6|TRBV19
TGTGCCAGTAGTCCAGGGACGTTCGCCAATTCACCCCTCCACTTT
CASSPGTFANSPLHF
>TRBD2|-|TRBJ2-3|TRBV2
TGTGCCAGCAGTGAGATGCACACTAGCGGGGATACGCAGTATTTT
CASSEMHTSGDTQYF
>-|-|TRBJ2-1|TRBV10-3
TGTGCCATCAGTGAGTCTCTTAGCTCCTACAATGAGCAGTTCTTC
CAISESLSSYNEQFF
>TRBD2|-|TRBJ2-7|TRBV15
TGTGCCACCAGCAGGATTAGCGGGGGTTACGACGAGCAGTACTTC
CATSRISGGYDEQYF
>TRBD1|few|TRBJ1-6|TRBV25-1
TGTGCCAGCAGTGAAACGGGACAGGGAGGGAATTCACCCCTCCACTTT
CASSETGQGGNSPLHF
>-|-|TRBJ2-2|TRBV20-1
TGCAGTGCTTCGCCGGGGGCCGGGGAGCTGTTTTTT
CSASPGAGELFF
>TRBD1|-|TRBJ1-1|TRBV4-1
TGCGCCAGCAGCCCATTTCAGGGGGAGAGAGCTGAAGCTTTCTTT
CASSPFQGERAEAFF
>TRBD1|-|TRBJ2-7|TRBV29-1
TGCAGCATTGAAGACGGGACAGGGGATTACGAGCAGTACTTC
CSIEDGTGDYEQYF
>-|-|TRBJ1-1|TRBV9
TGTGACAGCAGCGTAGAGGAAGGGACTGAAGCTTTCTTT
CDSSVEEGTEAFF
>-|many|TRBJ1-2|TRBV4-1
TGCGCCAGCAGCCAAGATTCATCAGACGTCTATGGCTACACCTTC
CASSQDSSDVYGYTF
>TRBD1|many|TRBJ1-1|TRBV4-3
TGCGCCAGCAGCCAAGATGGACAGGGTGGAACTGAAGCTTTCTTT
CASSQDGQGGTEAFF
>TRBD1|many|TRBJ1-6|TRBV4-3
TGCGCCAGCCGGGATGGGGACAGGGGAAATTCACCCCTCCACTTT
CASRDGDRGNSPLHF
>-|-|TRBJ1-1|TRBV3-1
TGTGCCAGTCTCCCGGCTGGGGGAACTGAAGCTTTCTTT
CASLPAGGTEAFF
>-|-|TRBJ2-2|TRBV19
TGTGCCAGTAGTATGTTAGCGGCCGGGGAGCTGTTTTTT
CASSMLAAGELFF
>TRBD2|-|TRBJ2-1|TRBV10-3
TGTGCCATCAGAACTAGCGGTAGCCCCTACAACGAGCAGTTCTTC
CAIRTSGSPYNEQFF
>TRBD2|-|TRBJ2-1|TRBV6-1
TGTGCCAGCCTACCTCTGGCGGGGGGGCTTGATGAGCAGTTCTTC
CASLPLAGGLDEQFF
>-|few|TRBJ2-4|TRBV6-5
TGTGCCAGCAGTTACCTGGAGGGTCTAGCCAAAAACATTCAGTACTTC
CASSYLEGLAKNIQYF
>-|-|TRBJ1-6|TRBV7-3
TGTGCCAGCAGCCCCCAGGCGGATTCACCCCTCCACTTT
CASSPQADSPLHF
>-|-|TRBJ2-7|TRBV10-3
TGTGCCATCAGTGAGTCCGGGGAGGGTAGGGGGACCAAAAACGAGCAGTACTTC
CAISESGEGRGTKNEQYF
>-|many|TRBJ2-3|TRBV12-3/TRBV12-4
TGTGCCAGCAGGGGCCCGGGGTTAGCTTATACGCAGTATTTT
CASRGPGLAYTQYF
>TRBD2|few|TRBJ2-3|TRBV12-3/TRBV12-4
TGTGCCAGCAGTTCTACTAGCGGGGGGTCTACAGATACGCAGTATTTT
CASSSTSGGSTDTQYF
>-|-|TRBJ1-6|TRBV9
TGTGCCAGCAGCGTAGTTGGGACCCCTAATTCACCCCTCCACTTT
CASSVVGTPNSPLHF
>-|-|TRBJ1-2|TRBV20-1
TGCAGTGCTACTGGTGAAGGGGCCTATGGCTACACCTTC
CSATGEGAYGYTF
>-|many|TRBJ1-2|TRBV12-3/TRBV12-4
TGTGCCAGCAGTTTGTCGGGGGTTTCGGTCTATGGCTACACCTTC
CASSLSGVSVYGYTF
>-|-|TRBJ1-2|TRBV24-1
TGTGCCACCAGTGACGCTTTGTCCGGCTACACCTTC
CATSDALSGYTF
>-|few|TRBJ1-1|TRBV29-1
TGCAGCGTTGAAGATCGAGGGGGCACTGAAGCTTTCTTT
CSVEDRGGTEAFF
>-|-|TRBJ2-1|TRBV2
TGTGCCAGCAGTCCTCGGGGCGATGAGCAGTTCTTC
CASSPRGDEQFF
>-|many|TRBJ2-3|TRBV10-3
TGTGCCATCAGTGTAGAAAGGGGCACAGATACGCAGTATTTT
CAISVERGTDTQYF
>TRBD1|-|TRBJ2-3|TRBV12-3/TRBV12-4
TGTGCCAGCAGCAGGGGGCGGGTAGAAGGAGATACGCAGTATTTT
CASSRGRVEGDTQYF
>-|-|TRBJ2-3|TRBV2
TGTGCCAGCAGTTCCGGTTATACGCAGTATTTT
CASSSGYTQYF
>TRBD2|many|TRBJ2-1|TRBV7-6
TGTGCCAGCAGCCGGACTAGCGGGGAAACATACAATGAGCAGTTCTTC
CASSRTSGETYNEQFF
>TRBD1|many|TRBJ1-3|TRBV15
TGTGCCACCAGCAGGACAGGGGCTGGAAACACCATATATTTT
CATSRTGAGNTIYF
>-|many|TRBJ1-4|TRBV15
TGTGCCACCAGCAGCGGACACGACGCAACTAATGAAAAACTGTTTTTT
CATSSGHDATNEKLFF
>-|once|TRBJ2-7|TRBV30
TGTGCCTGTGCACAGGGTGTCTACGAGCAGTACTTC
CACAQGVYEQYF
>-|-|TRBJ2-7|TRBV10-1
TGCGCCAGCAGCATCCACGTGGACGAGCAGTACTTC
CASSIHVDEQYF
>-|-|TRBJ1-5|TRBV6-1
TGTGCCAGCAGCCCCGGACTTTTGACTCAGCCCCAGCATTTT
CASSPGLLTQPQHF
>-|few|TRBJ1-5|TRBV10-2
TGCGCCAGCACCGAGTCCGGGACAAACGATCAGCCCCAGCATTTT
CASTESGTNDQPQHF
>TRBD2|-|TRBJ2-7|TRBV2
TGTGCCAGCAGGGAGCTAGCGGGGGAGGCCGAGCAGTACTTC
CASRELAGEAEQYF